This entry is about one T cell receptor (beta chain). The antigen is not known. Trimming removed 8 bases from V and 2 bases from J, with 7 bases in between. CDR1 and CDR2 (germline): MNHNY, SVGAGI (reference sequence). The CDR3 has 12 residues. The data were obtained in a study of TIL therapy for anti-PD-1-resistant metastatic lung cancer. About the research overall: Patients then received nivolumab; progressors got lymphodepletion, TIL and IL-2. Tumors carried a median roughly 1.6 non-synonymous mutations per megabase.

Time point defined: pre-treatment sample, taken before nivolumab and TIL therapy. The immunoSEQ assay was v3. Each library reached about 2 million read pairs, or about 5-6.5 million at deep level. Assay used: immunoSEQ multiplex PCR; TCRdb lists only in-frame clones, some missing. Of 45,000 to 75,000 clones listed, under 75% are singletons. Study results and caveats: After infusion, TIL clonotypes partly replaced peripheral T cells and declined over months.

The material was blood, obtained at baseline. The chain links TRBV6-6 to TRBJ1-5, with a possible D match to TRBD1 (6 bases). The sequence came from a person between 30 and 80 years old with non-small cell lung cancer. DNA of the CDR3: TGTGCCAGCCGACAGGGCAATCAGCCCCAGCATTTT. Translated: CASRQGNQPQHF.